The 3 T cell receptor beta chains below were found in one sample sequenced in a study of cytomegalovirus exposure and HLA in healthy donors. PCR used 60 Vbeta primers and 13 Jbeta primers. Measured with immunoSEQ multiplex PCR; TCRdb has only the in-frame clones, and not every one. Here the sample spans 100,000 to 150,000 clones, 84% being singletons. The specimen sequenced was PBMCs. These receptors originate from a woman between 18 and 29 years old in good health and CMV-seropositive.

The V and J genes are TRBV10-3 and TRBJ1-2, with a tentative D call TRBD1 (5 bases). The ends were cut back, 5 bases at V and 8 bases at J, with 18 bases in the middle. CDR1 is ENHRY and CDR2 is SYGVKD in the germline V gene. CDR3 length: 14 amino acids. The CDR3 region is CAISHRPPDRGYTF. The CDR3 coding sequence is TGTGCCATCAGTCACAGGCCCCCAGACCGGGGCTACACCTTC.

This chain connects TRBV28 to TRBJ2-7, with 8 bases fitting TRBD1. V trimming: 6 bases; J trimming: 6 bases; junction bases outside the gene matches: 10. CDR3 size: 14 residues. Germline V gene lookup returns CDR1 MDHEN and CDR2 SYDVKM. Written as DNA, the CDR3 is TGTGCCAGCAGACAGACAGGGGATTTCTCCGAGCAGTACTTC. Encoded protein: CASRQTGDFSEQYF.

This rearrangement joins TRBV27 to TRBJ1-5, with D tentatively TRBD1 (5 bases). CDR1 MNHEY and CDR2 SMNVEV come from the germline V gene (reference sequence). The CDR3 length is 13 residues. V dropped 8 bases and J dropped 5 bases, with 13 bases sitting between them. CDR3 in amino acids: CASGRGGDQPQHF. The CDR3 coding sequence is TGTGCCAGCGGCCGGGGGGGTGATCAGCCCCAGCATTTT.